One sample yielded the 16 T cell receptor beta chains listed below, sequenced in a study of blood T cell repertoires in COVID-19. TCRdb keeps only in-frame clones here, not all; method: immunoSEQ multiplex PCR. The data contain about 410,000 clones, roughly 91% of them singletons. Sequenced input: PBMCs or T cells enriched from blood (not recorded which). These receptors all stem from a man between 18 and 35 years old who had recovered from COVID-19.

The chain employs TRBV3-1 (or the pseudogene TRBV3-2) and TRBJ1-1, with TRBD1 matching over 7 bases. The CDR3 contains 13 residues. The junction had 9 bases not matched to a gene; V was cut back by 5 bases and J by 9 bases. Germline values: CDR1 LGHDT, CDR2 YNNKEL (reference sequence). CDR3 in amino acids: CASSSNPGQQAFF. The CDR3 nucleotides read TGTGCCAGCAGCTCAAACCCGGGACAGCAAGCTTTCTTT.

The chain has TRBV28 and TRBJ1-5; 9 bases fit TRBD1. After removal of 6 bases from V and 1 base from J, the junction contained 7 bases not matched to a gene. CDR3 length: 16 amino acids. From germline, CDR1 is MDHEN and CDR2 SYDVKM. Here the CDR3 reads CASRHRGRGSNQPQHF. Here the CDR3 DNA reads TGTGCCAGCAGGCACAGGGGGCGGGGGAGCAATCAGCCCCAGCATTTT.

This chain uses TRBV6-5 with TRBJ2-5, with TRBD1 identical over 8 bases. The CDR3 length is 13 residues. V dropped 6 bases and J dropped 5; count of bases not matched to a gene: 5. Germline lookup yields CDR1 MNHEY and CDR2 SVGAGI. CDR3 region: CASSAGQGETQYF. The CDR3 bases are TGTGCCAGCAGCGCCGGACAGGGCGAGACCCAGTACTTC.

This sequence joins TRBV5-5 and TRBJ2-4; D is undetermined. V dropped 5 bases and J dropped 0 bases, with 12 bases sitting between them. The germline V gene has CDR1 SGHKS and CDR2 YYEKEE (reference sequence). The CDR3 consists of 15 residues. The CDR3 loop is CASRLTPGAKNIQYF. The CDR3 nucleotides read TGTGCCAGCAGACTCACCCCGGGAGCCAAAAACATTCAGTACTTC. Full variable domain (outside the CDR3, taken from reference TRBV5-5 and TRBJ2-4): DAGVTQSPTHLIKTRGQQVTLRCSPISGHKSVSWYQQVLGQGPQFIFQYYEKEERGRGNFPDRFSARQFPNYSSELNVNALLLGDSALYLCASRLTPGAKNIQYFGAGTRLSVL.

This clone was counted a single time. The rearrangement joins TRBV28 to TRBJ1-2; 7 bases agree with TRBD1. The ends lost 5 bases at V and 3 bases at J; junction bases unmatched: 6. This CDR3 spans 14 amino acids. CDR1 MDHEN and CDR2 SYDVKM come from the germline V gene. The CDR3 here is CASSLNRGDYGYTF. In DNA, the CDR3 is TGTGCCAGCAGTCTAAACAGGGGAGACTATGGCTACACCTTC.

This clone occurred once. This chain links TRBV5-1 with TRBJ2-2; TRBD1 agrees at 8 bases. J was trimmed by 1 base and V by 7 bases; bases with no gene match: 9. Germline CDR1 and CDR2: SGHRS and YFSETQ. This CDR3 is 16 amino acids long. The CDR3 DNA is TGCGCCAGCCAGCTTGAGGGGACAGGGAACACCGGGGAGCTGTTTTTT. Translated, it gives CASQLEGTGNTGELFF. Complete variable domain (other parts from reference TRBV5-1 and TRBJ2-2): KAGVTQTPRYLIKTRGQQVTLSCSPISGHRSVSWYQQTPGQGLQFLFEYFSETQRNKGNFPGRFSGRQFSNSRSEMNVSTLELGDSALYLCASQLEGTGNTGELFFGEGSRLTVL.

CDR3 protein: CAISVGSWKEGWETQYF. The CDR3 DNA sequence: TGTGCCATCAGTGTTGGTTCGTGGAAGGAGGGGTGGGAGACCCAGTACTTC. This rearrangement joins TRBV10-3 to TRBJ2-5, with TRBD2 as a possible D gene (6 bases). With 4 bases removed from V and 5 bases from J, the gap between germline ends came to 23 bases. This CDR3 is 17 amino acids long. The germline gives CDR1 ENHRY, CDR2 SYGVKD.

V gene TRBV2 combines with J gene TRBJ2-1; 7 bases align to TRBD2. The trim removed 8 bases at V and 10 bases at J, leaving 11 bases unmatched. Germline V gene data show CDR1 as SNHLY and CDR2 as FYNNEI. The CDR3 loop spans 13 amino acids. The CDR3 DNA reads as TGTGCCAGCGAGCGGGGCGTAGGTCGGGAGCAGTTCTTC. This codes for CASERGVGREQFF.

This clone turned up a few times. The chain employs TRBV19 and TRBJ1-5; 9 bases align to TRBD1. V shed 8 bases, J shed 6 bases, and the junction held 5 bases outside the gene matches. The CDR3 totals 13 residues. Germline V gene lookup returns CDR1 LNHDA and CDR2 SQIVND (reference sequence). CDR3 nucleotide sequence: TGTGCCAGTTCACAGGGGGCGATTCAGCCCCAGCATTTT. It yields the protein CASSQGAIQPQHF.

In DNA form, the CDR3 reads TGTGCCAGCTCACTAAACGAGGCGCCCCACACCCTCCACTTT. This gives the protein CASSLNEAPHTLHF. The J gene is TRBJ1-6, the V gene TRBV18, with D unresolved. Trimming left V 4 bases short and J 14 bases short, with 18 bases between. Germline CDR1 is KGHSH and CDR2 is LQKENI. CDR3 length equals 14 residues.

This clone was observed a single time. The gene calls are TRBV7-8 and TRBJ1-6; D is uncertain. V was shortened by 3 bases and J by 8 bases, with 14 bases between the two germline ends. Germline V gene sequence: CDR1 SGHVS, CDR2 FQNEAQ. CDR3 length equals 15 residues. The CDR3 is CASSFGKSLHSPLHF. Written as DNA, the CDR3 is TGTGCCAGCAGCTTCGGGAAGAGTCTCCATTCACCCCTCCACTTT.

V usage is TRBV6-5 and J usage is TRBJ2-4; D uncertain. Germline CDR1 and CDR2: MNHEY and SVGAGI. This CDR3 is 10 amino acids long. Trimming left V 6 bases short and J 6 bases short, with 3 bases between. This chain's CDR3 is CASRRNIQYF. Here the CDR3 DNA reads TGTGCCAGCAGGAGAAACATTCAGTACTTC.

The chain has TRBV27 and TRBJ1-6; the match to TRBD1 covers 8 bases. Germline V CDR1 and CDR2: MNHEY, SMNVEV (reference sequence). CDR3 length equals 15 residues. The trim removed 7 bases at V and 9 bases at J, leaving 11 bases unmatched. The CDR3 DNA reads as TGTGCCAGCACCCTAATAGACAGGGGCGGTTCACCCCTCCACTTT. Encoded protein: CASTLIDRGGSPLHF.

The chain employs TRBV27 and TRBJ2-1; D is unresolved. Trimming left V 7 bases short and J 4 bases short, with 8 bases between. Looked up from germline, CDR1 is MNHEY and CDR2 is SMNVEV (reference sequence). This CDR3 has 12 residues. The CDR3 protein is CASKGVYNEQFF. The CDR3 DNA reads TGTGCCAGCAAAGGAGTTTACAATGAGCAGTTCTTC.

The rearrangement joins TRBV28 to TRBJ2-1; unclear D gene. Per the germline V gene, CDR1 is MDHEN and CDR2 is SYDVKM. The germline V and J ends were trimmed by 6 bases and 5 bases, with 11 bases remaining between them. The CDR3 has 13 amino acids. The CDR3 protein is CASSLIVNNEQFF. The DNA of the CDR3 is TGTGCCAGCAGCTTGATAGTGAACAATGAGCAGTTCTTC.

The rearrangement links TRBV5-1 to TRBJ1-3, with a tentative D call TRBD1 (6 bases). The CDR3 consists of 17 residues. The V gene lost 0 bases and the J gene lost 0 bases, with 13 bases spanning the gap. Germline V lookup: CDR1 SGHRS, CDR2 YFSETQ. The CDR3 DNA reads TGCGCCAGCAGCTTGGTTCCAGGGGAACTCTCTGGAAACACCATATATTTT. As protein: CASSLVPGELSGNTIYF.